The 28 T cell receptor beta chains listed next were all sequenced from one sample in a study of blood T cells in healthy people across ages (dated by TCRdb to the mid-2010s). The library was made by 5' RACE. Sequencer: Illumina HiSeq 2500. A second PCR of about 6 to 12 cycles was run with a J-beta primer mix and a sample-barcoded 5' primer. The public reads were reprocessed in TCRdb via fastp at Q25 and MiXCR, keeping in-frame beta chains. A single entry per CDR3 protein holds the most common genes and DNA from its merged rows. In all, the sample holds roughly 1.4 million distinct CDR3 sequences, and approximately 60% of those were seen once. The leading ten clones occupy about 6.7% of the sample. Sequencing was done on a sample of blood. These TCRs come from a man between 18 and 35 years old in good health.

This clonotype was seen only once. The J gene is TRBJ2-1, the V gene TRBV29-1, with D possibly TRBD2 on 6 matching bases. The germline V and J ends were trimmed by 1 base and 3 bases, with 22 bases remaining between them. The CDR3 extends over 18 amino acids. CDR1 and CDR2 from the germline V gene are SQVTM and ANQGSEA. CDR3: CSVEGVLSGETYYNEQFF. The CDR3 DNA is TGCAGCGTTGAAGGGGTCCTATCGGGGGAGACCTACTACAATGAGCAGTTCTTC.

A few counts support this clonotype. The chain employs TRBV4-1 and TRBJ2-5, with D possibly matching TRBD2 (6 bases). The ends were cut back, 0 bases at V and 5 bases at J, with 13 bases in the middle. Germline V gene lookup returns CDR1 MGHRA and CDR2 YSYEKL. This CDR3 spans 15 amino acids. The CDR3 loop is CASSQDPGTPETQYF. CDR3 bases: TGCGCCAGCAGCCAAGACCCAGGGACTCCGGAGACCCAGTACTTC.

The chain links TRBV4-2 to TRBJ2-1; no clear D. CDR3 length: 14 residues. Germline lookup yields CDR1 LGHNA and CDR2 YNFKEQ. V gave up 2 bases and J gave up 9 bases, with 14 bases separating them. CDR3 in amino acids: CASSQRYVAVEQFF. DNA of the CDR3: TGTGCCAGCAGCCAAAGATACGTGGCGGTTGAGCAGTTCTTC.

The chain recombines TRBV5-5 with TRBJ2-5; maybe TRBD2 (6 bases). Germline loops: CDR1 SGHKS, CDR2 YYEKEE (reference sequence). This CDR3 has 15 amino acids. The V end lost 2 bases, the J end lost 6 bases, and 17 bases lay between the germline ends. The CDR3 DNA sequence: TGTGCCAGCAGCTTCGAAGTCGGAGGCGGGAAGACCCAGTACTTC. Its protein is CASSFEVGGGKTQYF.

The chain recombines TRBV7-2 with TRBJ1-1, with D possibly matching TRBD1 (6 bases). The CDR3 spans 15 residues. Germline lookup yields CDR1 SGHTA and CDR2 FQGNSA. V was cut by 5 bases and J by 4 bases, with 17 bases left in between. CDR3 bases: TGTGCCAGCAGCCTACGCCAGGGGAGTAGCACTGAAGCTTTCTTT. It translates to CASSLRQGSSTEAFF.

The genes are TRBV11-2 and TRBJ1-1; D unresolved. V was pared by 5 bases and J by 6 bases, with 13 bases between. CDR1 SGHAT and CDR2 FQNNGV come from the germline V gene. This CDR3 spans 13 amino acids. The CDR3 nucleotides read TGTGCCAGCAGCGGAGGACGCGGGGCTGAAGCTTTCTTT. It is translated as CASSGGRGAEAFF.

This clonotype was counted at least ten times. As DNA, the CDR3 is TGCAGCGTCATCGGGACAGCCGGGGTTAATGAGCAGTTCTTC. Translated: CSVIGTAGVNEQFF. The chain carries TRBV29-1 and TRBJ2-1; 7 bases are shared with TRBD1. CDR3 size: 14 residues. The junction had 12 bases not matched to a gene; V was cut back by 6 bases and J by 7 bases. CDR1 and CDR2 from the germline V gene are SQVTM and ANQGSEA.

Comment on this clonotype: At one of its ends the junction is not consistent with the germline gene, which may arise from a read error. The chain combines TRBV5-1 with TRBJ2-3; 9 bases fit TRBD2. The CDR3 runs 16 residues. Germline V gives CDR1 SGHRS, CDR2 YFSETQ. CDR3 DNA: TGCGCCAGCAGCTTGTGGGCGGGAGGGCCTGAAGATACGCGGTATTTT. This translates into CASSLWAGGPEDTRYF.

This sequence joins TRBV29-1 and TRBJ2-5; D may be TRBD1 (5 bases). CDR1 is SQVTM and CDR2 is ANQGSEA in the germline V gene. V lost 5 bases and J 5 bases, leaving 18 bases between the germline ends. This CDR3 spans 14 amino acids. As DNA, the CDR3 is TGCAGCGTTTACCAGATTGGGGCTGTGGAGACCCAGTACTTC. Protein product: CSVYQIGAVETQYF.

The chain couples TRBV25-1 to TRBJ2-6; no reliable D call. Trimming pared 3 bases from V and 0 bases from J, leaving 9 bases between. The CDR3 loop spans 16 amino acids. Germline CDR1 and CDR2: MGHDK and SYGVNS. The DNA for the CDR3 is TGTGCCAGCAGTGAGTTTGGGTACTCTGGGGCCAACGTCCTGACTTTC. This sequence encodes CASSEFGYSGANVLTF.

This rearrangement joins TRBV29-1 to TRBJ1-1, with D possibly being TRBD1 (6 bases). CDR1 SQVTM and CDR2 ANQGSEA come from the germline V gene. The CDR3 consists of 15 residues. The V end was cut by 0 bases, the J end by 6 bases, with 17 bases between. The CDR3: CSVEDVRTERAEAFF. DNA of the CDR3: TGCAGCGTTGAAGACGTCCGGACAGAGAGGGCTGAAGCTTTCTTT.

There are a few counts of this clonotype. The chain is built from TRBV25-1 and TRBJ2-7; 8 bases are shared with TRBD1. V shed 3 bases and J 5 bases; nucleotides not matched to a gene: 6. CDR1 MGHDK and CDR2 SYGVNS come from the germline V gene. This CDR3 comprises 14 residues. Written as DNA, the CDR3 is TGTGCCAGCAGTGAGAAGACAGGGGTCGACGAGCAGTACTTC. Encoded protein: CASSEKTGVDEQYF.

This clonotype appeared once. This chain links TRBV2 with TRBJ2-6; 8 bases are shared with TRBD1. This CDR3 has 16 residues. Trimming cost V 4 bases and J 3 bases; bases outside gene matches: 5. Germline V lookup: CDR1 SNHLY, CDR2 FYNNEI. CDR3 sequence: CASSGTGRRGANVLTF. The CDR3 DNA reads as TGTGCCAGCAGTGGGACAGGGCGCCGTGGGGCCAACGTCCTGACTTTC.

This clonotype was detected ten times or more. The V call is TRBV27, the J call TRBJ2-7; the D gene is possibly TRBD1 (6 bases). Looked up from germline, CDR1 is MNHEY and CDR2 is SMNVEV (reference sequence). This CDR3 region has 16 residues. V was pared by 5 bases and J by 2 bases, with 19 bases between. For the CDR3, the DNA is TGTGCCAGCAGTAGAATCCGGGACACCCTTCCCTACGAGCAGTACTTC. This encodes CASSRIRDTLPYEQYF.

The CDR3 spells CSVLGQSVTEAFF. CDR3 nucleotide sequence: TGCAGCGTCTTGGGACAGAGTGTCACTGAAGCTTTCTTT. This chain uses TRBV29-1 with TRBJ1-1; 7 nucleotides agree with TRBD1. Germline V lookup: CDR1 SQVTM, CDR2 ANQGSEA. V lost 6 bases to trimming and J lost 4 bases; unmatched junction nucleotides: 8. This CDR3 has 13 amino acids.

This chain links TRBV27 with TRBJ1-5, with 8 bases identical to TRBD1. The germline CDR1 and CDR2 sequences are MNHEY and SMNVEV (reference sequence). With 5 bases clipped from V and 7 bases from J, the junction kept 13 bases outside the gene matches. The CDR3 has 16 amino acids. The CDR3 DNA is TGTGCCAGCAGTCTCGTCGACAGGGGTCCTTTGCAGCCCCAGCATTTT. It specifies CASSLVDRGPLQPQHF.

The chain recombines TRBV6-2 or TRBV6-3 with TRBJ1-1; D gene uncertain. Germline-derived CDR1 and CDR2 are MNHEY and SVGEGT. The CDR3 consists of 11 residues. Trimming removed 6 bases from V and 10 bases from J, with 12 bases in between. The CDR3 DNA reads TGTGCCAGCAGAGTGGAGGGTTCAGCTTTCTTT. Residues: CASRVEGSAFF.

The gene calls are TRBV7-6 and TRBJ1-2, with D hard to call. The CDR3 contains 15 residues. Between the trimmed V and J ends, which lost 5 bases and 6 bases, there was a span of 19 bases. Germline lookup yields CDR1 SGHVS and CDR2 FNYEAQ. The CDR3 loop reads CASSPLVGRQNGYTF. The CDR3 DNA is TGTGCCAGCAGCCCACTCGTGGGCAGGCAGAATGGCTACACCTTC.

V usage is TRBV6-4 and J usage is TRBJ1-6; 9 positions match TRBD1. Germline trimming cut 6 bases from V and 10 bases from J; bases unmatched to any gene: 13. This CDR3 has 16 amino acids. CDR1 is MRHNA, CDR2 SNTAGT, per germline. The CDR3 DNA sequence: TGTGCCAGCAGCCGAACAGGGGGCGAGTTGGACTCACCCCTCCACTTT. Its translation: CASSRTGGELDSPLHF.

Concerning this clonotype: A junction end diverges from the germline sequence, so it may reflect a read error. The chain has TRBV14 and TRBJ2-6; the D gene is possibly TRBD1 (6 bases). The CDR3 consists of 17 residues. Germline V CDR1 and CDR2: SGHDN, FVKESK. The CDR3 protein is CASSQVTGLSGTNVLTF. In DNA form, the CDR3 reads TGTGCCAGCAGCCAAGTAACAGGGTTATCTGGGACCAACGTCCTGACTTTC.

V usage is TRBV6-1 and J usage is TRBJ2-7, with 11 bases identical to TRBD1. J was trimmed by 0 bases and V by 4 bases; bases with no gene match: 2. The CDR3 spans 15 residues. CDR1 MNHNS and CDR2 SASEGT come from the germline V gene. The CDR3: CASSVGQGDSYEQYF. In DNA, the CDR3 is TGTGCCAGCAGTGTGGGACAGGGGGACTCCTACGAGCAGTACTTC.

V is TRBV27 and J is TRBJ2-7; 9 positions match TRBD1. This CDR3 is 14 amino acids long. Germline V gives CDR1 MNHEY, CDR2 SMNVEV (reference sequence). J lost 3 bases, V lost 5 bases, and 5 bases had no gene match. Here the CDR3 DNA reads TGTGCCAGCAGTGTGACAGGGGGGGACTACGAGCAGTACTTC. This gives the protein CASSVTGGDYEQYF.

The chain joins TRBV7-2 to TRBJ2-4, with D tentatively TRBD1 (5 bases). The end of the DNA aligns better with TRBJ2-7, so the J call may be wrong. The CDR3 totals 14 residues. Looked up from germline, CDR1 is SGHTA and CDR2 is FQGNSA. The CDR3 here is CASSAYVGPYEQYF. Written as DNA, the CDR3 is TGTGCCAGCAGCGCCTATGTGGGGCCCTACGAGCAGTACTTC.

The genes are TRBV2 and TRBJ2-6, with 7 positions matching TRBD1. The CDR3 runs 17 residues. Germline assignment: CDR1 SNHLY and CDR2 FYNNEI. J was trimmed by 2 bases and V by 6 bases; bases with no gene match: 10. The CDR3 DNA reads as TGTGCCAGCAGATTACAGGGGATGGGGACTGGGGCCAACGTCCTGACTTTC. It is translated as CASRLQGMGTGANVLTF.

The chain joins TRBV28 to TRBJ1-1; weak D call: TRBD1 (5 bases). V was cut by 10 bases and J by 5 bases, with 11 bases left in between. From germline, CDR1 is MDHEN and CDR2 SYDVKM. This CDR3 region has 11 residues. The DNA for the CDR3 is TGTGCCACCAGAGGGGCTACTGAAGCTTTCTTT. It translates to CATRGATEAFF.

The gene calls are TRBV28 and TRBJ1-2; a weak D match, TRBD1 (6 bases). Between the trimmed V and J ends, which lost 4 bases and 2 bases, there was a span of 11 bases. CDR3 length: 14 amino acids. Germline V gene data show CDR1 as MDHEN and CDR2 as SYDVKM. The CDR3 region is CASSSGGRNYGYTF. The DNA for the CDR3 is TGTGCCAGCAGTTCGGGGGGCAGGAACTATGGCTACACCTTC.

V usage is TRBV6-1 and J usage is TRBJ2-3; 11 positions match TRBD2. CDR3 length: 18 amino acids. Germline trimming cut 6 bases from V and 0 bases from J; bases unmatched to any gene: 11. The V gene's germline CDR1 is MNHNS and CDR2 SASEGT. CDR3 nucleotide sequence: TGTGCCAGCAGCCCCGCTCCGGGACTAGCGGAGAGCACAGATACGCAGTATTTT. Its protein product is CASSPAPGLAESTDTQYF.

This clonotype was counted between two and nine times. J is TRBJ2-3 and V is TRBV7-9; D is ambiguous. The CDR3 runs to 14 residues. V dropped 4 bases and J dropped 2 bases, with 10 bases sitting between them. The germline CDR1 and CDR2 sequences are SEHNR and FQNEAQ (reference sequence). The CDR3 DNA follows: TGTGCCAGCAGCTCGGAGTGGCTCACAGATACGCAGTATTTT. As protein: CASSSEWLTDTQYF.